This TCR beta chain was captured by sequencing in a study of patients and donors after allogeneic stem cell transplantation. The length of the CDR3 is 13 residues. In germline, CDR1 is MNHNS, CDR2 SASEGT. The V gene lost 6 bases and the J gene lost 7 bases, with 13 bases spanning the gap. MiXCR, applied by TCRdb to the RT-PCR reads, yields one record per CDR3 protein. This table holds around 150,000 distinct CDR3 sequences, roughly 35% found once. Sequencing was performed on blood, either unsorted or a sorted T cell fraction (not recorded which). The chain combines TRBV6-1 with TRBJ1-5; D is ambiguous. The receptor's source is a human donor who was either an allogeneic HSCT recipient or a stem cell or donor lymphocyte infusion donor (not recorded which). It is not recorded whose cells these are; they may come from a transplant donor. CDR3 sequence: CASRSGPGQPQHF. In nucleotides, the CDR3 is TGTGCCAGCAGATCCGGGCCGGGCCAGCCCCAGCATTTT.